This T cell receptor (beta chain) is drawn from a study of identical twins. Study results and caveats: Abundant beta clonotypes from cord blood bore fewer insertions; memory repertoires lacked this pattern. The study based its conclusions on cross-sectional statistical analysis and did not follow the same donors.

As regards this clonotype: No antigen is known for it.

With template switching, a universal primer site was added, and the cDNA carried unique molecular identifiers. In TCRdb, the 5' RACE reads were re-called with MiXCR into one record per CDR3 protein. Altogether approximately 300,000 distinct CDR3 sequences are present, around 9.7% being singletons, with the ten largest covering roughly 6.4%. CDR3 length equals 16 residues. Losses at the gene ends were 1 base for V and 1 base for J; bases not matched to a gene: 7. These data are also associated with another study on yellow fever vaccine responses in identical twins.

The specimen sequenced was CD8+ T cells sorted from blood. This sequence was found in a woman between 18 and 30 years old in good health. The chain links TRBV6-7 to TRBJ2-7; 7 bases align to TRBD2. TRBV6-7 is recorded as an ORF, its role being uncertain. DNA for the CDR3: TGTGCCAGCAGTTACTTGATGCGCGGGGGTTCCTACGAGCAGTACTTC. Protein product: CASSYLMRGGSYEQYF.